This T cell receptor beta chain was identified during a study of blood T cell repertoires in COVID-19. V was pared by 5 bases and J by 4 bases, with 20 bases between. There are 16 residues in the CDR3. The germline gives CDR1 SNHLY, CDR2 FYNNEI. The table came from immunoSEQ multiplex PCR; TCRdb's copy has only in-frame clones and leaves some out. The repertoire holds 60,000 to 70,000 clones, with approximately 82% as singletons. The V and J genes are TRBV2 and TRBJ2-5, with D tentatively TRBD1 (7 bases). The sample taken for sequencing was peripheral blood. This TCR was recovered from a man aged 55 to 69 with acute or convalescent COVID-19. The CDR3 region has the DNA TGTGCCAGCAGTCCCTCCCGGGCAGGGGGAGGAGAGACCCAGTACTTC. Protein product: CASSPSRAGGGETQYF.